Shown below are 5 T cell receptor beta chains from a single sample sequenced in a study of Ad26.COV2.S vaccination and SARS-CoV-2 variants (dated by TCRdb to the early 2020s). Receptor libraries were prepared by the immunoSEQ multiplex PCR assay. The table comes from immuneACCESS by way of TCRdb, which keeps in-frame sequences with V and J called. Part of the clones is missing from these tables; in studies checked, under half for an unresolved V gene and the rest for unknown reasons. This sample holds 350,000 to 450,000 clones; 87% were observed only once. Around 3.6% of the sample belongs to the ten largest clones. Per the publication, the treatment or condition label means: roughly 19 received Ad26.COV2.S at low or high dose, single or two shots; 5 received placebo; per-sample allocation not given. Repertoires of vaccine and placebo recipients were sequenced from samples collected on day 63 after the first injection.

The starting material was peripheral blood, obtained in a trial of Ad26.COV2.S vaccine versus placebo. Every receptor here comes from a person aged 18-65 years who received the Ad26.COV2.S COVID-19 vaccine or a placebo.

V usage is TRBV14 and J usage is TRBJ1-2, with 7 bases lining up with TRBD1. From germline, CDR1 is SGHDN and CDR2 FVKESK. The junction had 3 bases not matched to a gene; V was cut back by 0 bases and J by 5 bases. CDR3 length equals 14 residues. CDR3 amino acids: CASSQDTGDYGYTF. CDR3 nucleotides: TGTGCCAGCAGCCAAGATACAGGGGATTATGGCTACACCTTC.

This clone was found once. The CDR3 coding sequence is TGTGCCAGCAGCTTGGAGGGCAGGGTCGCCCTTGACACCGGGGAGCTGTTTTTT. Translating gives CASSLEGRVALDTGELFF. The chain carries TRBV5-4 and TRBJ2-2, with a tentative D call TRBD1 (5 bases). Germline CDR1 and CDR2: SGHNT and YYREEE (reference sequence). V lost 0 bases, J lost 3 bases, and 18 bases lay in between. The CDR3 extends over 18 amino acids.

The chain is built from TRBV27 and TRBJ1-1, with D hard to call. Trimming took 4 bases from V and 7 from J, leaving 16 bases between them. This CDR3 contains 14 residues. Germline V lookup: CDR1 MNHEY, CDR2 SMNVEV (reference sequence). The CDR3 region is CASSYVFQAIEAFF. Written as DNA, the CDR3 is TGTGCCAGCAGTTACGTGTTCCAGGCCATTGAAGCTTTCTTT.

This chain connects TRBV4-2 to TRBJ1-1; maybe TRBD1 (5 bases). CDR3 length: 14 amino acids. Trimming removed 1 base from V and 1 base from J, with 7 bases in between. From germline, CDR1 is LGHNA and CDR2 YNFKEQ. CDR3 sequence (DNA): TGTGCCAGCAGCCAAGCAGGGTCGAACACTGAAGCTTTCTTT. This sequence encodes CASSQAGSNTEAFF.

The CDR3 nucleotides read TGTGCCAGCACCTCCGGCGTCCAGGGAACTGGCTACACCTTC. It yields the protein CASTSGVQGTGYTF. The rearrangement links TRBV6-5 to TRBJ1-2; tentatively, D is TRBD1 (5 bases). Germline V lookup: CDR1 MNHEY, CDR2 SVGAGI. CDR3 size: 14 residues. The germline V and J ends were trimmed by 7 bases and 7 bases, with 19 bases remaining between them.